What follows are 7 T cell receptor beta chains derived from one specimen sequenced in a study of blood T cell repertoires in COVID-19. Generated by immunoSEQ multiplex PCR, the TCRdb table keeps only in-frame clones and is missing some. This table has approximately 230,000 clones, roughly 88% appearing once. The sequenced sample consisted of peripheral blood. All receptors come from a woman in her thirties or forties who had recovered from COVID-19.

The chain combines TRBV30 with TRBJ2-1, with 9 bases matching TRBD2. The CDR3 sequence is 16 residues long. Germline V gene lookup returns CDR1 GTSNPN and CDR2 SVGIG (reference sequence). With 0 bases clipped from V and 2 bases from J, the junction kept 5 bases outside the gene matches. The CDR3, as DNA: TGTGCCTGGAGTGTACGAGCGGGGGGCCCCTACAATGAGCAGTTCTTC. Translation: CAWSVRAGGPYNEQFF. The full variable domain, its missing parts supplied by reference TRBV30 and TRBJ2-1, is SQTIHQWPATLVQPVGSPLSLECTVEGTSNPNLYWYRQAAGRGLQLLFYSVGIGQISSEVPQNLSASRPQDRQFILSSKKLLLSDSGFYLCAWSVRAGGPYNEQFFGPGTRLTVL.

A single count supports this clone. The V gene is TRBV18, the J gene TRBJ2-5; no firm D call. Germline CDR1 and CDR2: KGHSH and LQKENI. This CDR3 has 13 amino acids. The V and J ends lost 2 bases and 5 bases respectively, with 9 bases between them. CDR3 sequence: CASSPSQRETQYF. The CDR3 DNA is TGTGCCAGCTCACCATCCCAGAGGGAGACCCAGTACTTC.

V and J are TRBV7-2 and TRBJ2-1; 10 nucleotides agree with TRBD1. This CDR3 comprises 14 residues. Germline trimming cut 5 bases from V and 6 bases from J; bases unmatched to any gene: 4. Germline V CDR1 and CDR2: SGHTA, FQGNSA. In DNA form, the CDR3 reads TGTGCCAGCAGCAGGGACAGGGGTGTCAATGAGCAGTTCTTC. Its translation is CASSRDRGVNEQFF. The full variable domain, in which reference TRBV7-2 and TRBJ2-1 provide the parts outside the CDR3, is GAGVSQSPSNKVTEKGKDVELRCDPISGHTALYWYRQSLGQGLEFLIYFQGNSAPDKSGLPSDRFSAERTGGSVSTLTIQRTQQEDSAVYLCASSRDRGVNEQFFGPGTRLTVL.

V and J are TRBV4-3 and TRBJ2-4; 7 nucleotides line up with TRBD1. Germline V gene lookup returns CDR1 LGHNA and CDR2 YSLEER. This CDR3 is built from 19 residues. Trimming removed 0 bases from V and 0 bases from J; junction bases left unmatched: 11. The CDR3 nucleotides read TGCGCCAGCAGCCAAGATCTAGGTGGGACAGCCCTAGCCAAAAACATTCAGTACTTC. It yields the protein CASSQDLGGTALAKNIQYF.

J is TRBJ1-3 and V is TRBV2; D unclear. In germline, CDR1 is SNHLY, CDR2 FYNNEI. This CDR3 comprises 15 residues. Trimming removed 3 bases from V and 0 bases from J, with 9 bases in between. The CDR3 DNA sequence: TGTGCCAGCAGTGAGCGGTTTAACTCTGGAAACACCATATATTTT. It is translated as CASSERFNSGNTIYF.

The rearrangement uses TRBV27 and TRBJ1-6; D remains unclear. Germline V gives CDR1 MNHEY, CDR2 SMNVEV (reference sequence). Trimming shortened V by 2 bases and J by 5 bases, and 10 bases separated the two germline ends. CDR3 length: 15 residues. CDR3 nucleotide sequence: TGTGCCAGCAGTTTAGAATGGAGCCATAATTCACCCCTCCACTTT. Translating gives CASSLEWSHNSPLHF.

This clone was recorded once. The chain employs TRBV12-3 or TRBV12-4 and TRBJ2-1, with no clear D. V was trimmed by 2 bases and J by 6 bases, leaving 5 bases between them. The CDR3 runs 12 residues. CDR3 protein: CASSLLANEQFF. The CDR3 DNA reads TGTGCCAGCAGTTTATTAGCCAATGAGCAGTTCTTC.